These 29 T cell receptor beta chains were all obtained from the same sample, sequenced in a study of vaccination effects on CD4 cells after COVID-19. The table came from immunoSEQ multiplex PCR; TCRdb's copy has only in-frame clones and leaves some out. Of roughly 71,000 clones in the sample, under 80% were seen once. No antigens are known for them. The ViraFEST assay expanded antigen-specific CD4+ T cells with viral peptide pools before sequencing. Following 10 days of culture, CD4+ T cells were isolated. Participants completed two doses of the BNT162b2 or mRNA-1273 vaccine. The source was CD4+ T cells from PBMCs cultured with HCoV-OC43 spike peptides, collected after COVID-19 vaccination. Subset meaning: HCoV-OC43 spike overlapping peptide pool stimulation. All receptors derive from a human donor who received a COVID-19 vaccine.

The chain recombines TRBV6-5 with TRBJ1-4; maybe TRBD1 (5 bases). Trimming removed 8 bases from V and 4 bases from J, with 17 bases in between. The CDR3 loop spans 15 amino acids. CDR1 and CDR2 (germline): MNHEY, SVGAGI. DNA of the CDR3: TGTGCCAGCGGGCCAGGGACGGCGGGTAATGAAAAACTGTTTTTT. Translated: CASGPGTAGNEKLFF.

J is TRBJ2-7 and V is TRBV21-1. TRBV21-1 is shown as a pseudogene. This CDR3 region has 17 residues. The CDR3 DNA is TGTGCCAGCAGGGGTTTTGGAGCTAGCGCTCGGGACACCTTACAGTACGTC. Residues: CASRGFGASARDTLQYV.

This sequence joins TRBV5-1 and TRBJ2-3, with TRBD1 matching over 7 bases. This CDR3 contains 13 residues. With V trimmed by 2 bases and J by 4 bases, 1 base remained unmatched. The germline V gene has CDR1 SGHRS and CDR2 YFSETQ. The CDR3 protein is CASSLQGSDTQYF. The CDR3 DNA reads as TGCGCCAGCAGCTTACAGGGGTCAGATACGCAGTATTTT.

The chain carries TRBV9 and TRBJ1-1, with D hard to call. The CDR3 sequence is 15 residues long. Germline V gene sequence: CDR1 SGDLS, CDR2 YYNGEE. Trimming stripped 0 bases from V and 3 bases from J, with 12 bases between. This CDR3 reads CASSVVMAWDTEAFF. CDR3 in DNA: TGTGCCAGCAGCGTAGTAATGGCATGGGACACTGAAGCTTTCTTT.

The rearrangement joins TRBV19 to TRBJ1-6; 10 bases align to TRBD1. The V gene's germline CDR1 is LNHDA and CDR2 SQIVND (reference sequence). V was clipped by 6 bases and J by 8 bases; unmatched bases: 7. The CDR3 extends over 15 amino acids. In DNA, the CDR3 is TGTGCCAGTAGGCCTCGGACAGGGGGAGATTCACCCCTCCACTTT. It yields the protein CASRPRTGGDSPLHF.

The V and J genes are TRBV9 and TRBJ1-2, with TRBD1 as a possible D gene (6 bases). Between the trimmed V and J ends, which lost 0 bases and 5 bases, there was a span of 14 bases. The CDR3 loop spans 15 amino acids. Germline CDR1 and CDR2: SGDLS and YYNGEE. This CDR3 is CASSVARGAGYGYTF. The DNA for the CDR3 is TGTGCCAGCAGCGTAGCCAGGGGCGCCGGTTATGGCTACACCTTC.

This rearrangement joins TRBV14 to TRBJ2-5; perhaps TRBD1 as D (5 bases). The V end was cut by 0 bases, the J end by 4 bases, with 9 bases between. The CDR3 has 14 amino acids. The V gene's germline CDR1 is SGHDN and CDR2 FVKESK. The CDR3 DNA reads as TGTGCCAGCAGCCAAGACAGGGTTAGAGAGACCCAGTACTTC. Translation gives CASSQDRVRETQYF.

In this sample, this clone turned up a few times. The chain couples TRBV6-5 to TRBJ2-7, with D perhaps TRBD2 (7 bases). Germline CDR1 is MNHEY and CDR2 is SVGAGI. V lost 7 bases to trimming and J lost 7 bases, with 17 bases between them. The length of the CDR3 is 13 residues. The chain's CDR3 is CASTKGGPREQYV. The CDR3 nucleotides read TGTGCCAGCACCAAGGGGGGGCCCCGGGAGCAGTACGTC.

The chain uses TRBV29-1 and TRBJ1-5; the match to TRBD1 covers 9 bases. CDR3 size: 13 residues. CDR1 and CDR2 (germline): SQVTM, ANQGSEA. V was pared by 7 bases and J by 7 bases, with 8 bases of the junction left unmatched. The CDR3 DNA sequence: TGCAGCGCTGTACCGGGACAGGGCCAGCCCCAGCATTTT. Translated: CSAVPGQGQPQHF.

On this clone itself: The sample carries other DNA sequences with the same CDR3. CDR3 loop: CSVDRANTGELFF. CDR3 bases: TGCAGCGTCGACAGAGCCAACACCGGGGAGCTGTTTTTT. V usage is TRBV29-1 and J usage is TRBJ2-2, with D perhaps matching TRBD1 (5 bases). The CDR3 runs to 13 residues. Per the germline V gene, CDR1 is SQVTM and CDR2 is ANQGSEA. V lost 6 bases, J lost 2 bases, and 10 bases lay in between.

The chain carries TRBV19 and TRBJ2-4; D uncertain. CDR1 and CDR2 (germline): LNHDA, SQIVND (reference sequence). The CDR3 is 14 residues long. The V and J ends lost 5 bases and 5 bases respectively, with 13 bases between them. The DNA for the CDR3 is TGTGCCAGTAGTTACAGCGACTGGGAAAACATTCAGTACTTC. Translation: CASSYSDWENIQYF.

The chain has TRBV6-5 and TRBJ2-5; TRBD1 aligns across 10 bases. CDR3 length equals 16 residues. From germline, CDR1 is MNHEY and CDR2 SVGAGI. Trimming took 2 bases from V and 5 from J; bases not matched to a gene: 8. The CDR3 sequence is CASSYDWTGGRETQYF. As DNA, the CDR3 is TGTGCCAGCAGTTACGATTGGACAGGGGGGCGCGAGACCCAGTACTTC.

The chain employs TRBV18 and TRBJ2-7, with a tentative D call TRBD1 (5 bases). Trimming took off 2 bases at V and 2 bases at J, with 7 bases between the two ends. The CDR3 consists of 13 residues. In germline, CDR1 is KGHSH, CDR2 LQKENI. The CDR3 nucleotides read TGTGCCAGCTCACCAGGCAGGGCCTACGAGCAGTACGTC. This encodes CASSPGRAYEQYV.

The genes are TRBV11-3 and TRBJ2-2; 7 bases agree with TRBD1. CDR1 SGHNT and CDR2 YENEEA come from the germline V gene. This CDR3 comprises 15 residues. Losses at the gene ends were 5 bases for V and 7 bases for J; bases not matched to a gene: 10. CDR3 region: CASSGGRGRNGELFF. The CDR3 nucleotides are TGTGCCAGCAGCGGGGGAAGGGGGCGTAACGGGGAGCTGTTTTTT.

This chain joins TRBV5-6 and TRBJ2-5; weak D call: TRBD1 (5 bases). Germline CDR1 and CDR2: SGHDT and YYEEEE. The CDR3 spans 15 residues. V lost 1 base and J 4 bases, leaving 14 bases between the germline ends. The CDR3, as DNA: TGTGCCAGCAGCTTGAAAACAGGATCGGGAGAGACCCAGTACTTC. Protein: CASSLKTGSGETQYF.

This clone has just a few counts. The chain combines TRBV5-1 with TRBJ2-2, with D unclear. The CDR3 runs 16 residues. In germline, CDR1 is SGHRS, CDR2 YFSETQ. Trimming left V 0 bases short and J 1 base short, with 10 bases between. CDR3 loop: CASSLAGQENTGELFF. The CDR3 region has the DNA TGCGCCAGCAGCTTGGCCGGGCAGGAGAACACCGGGGAGCTGTTTTTT.

This clone showed up just a few times. The chain has TRBV18 and TRBJ2-1, with 8 nucleotides matching TRBD2. The CDR3 sequence is 15 residues long. CDR1 is KGHSH and CDR2 is LQKENI in the germline V gene. Germline trimming cut 2 bases from V and 2 bases from J; bases unmatched to any gene: 2. CDR3 in DNA: TGTGCCAGCTCACCAGGCGGGGGGACCTACAATGAGCAGTTCTTC. This sequence encodes CASSPGGGTYNEQFF.

This chain connects TRBV24-1 to TRBJ1-6; 11 bases line up with TRBD1. The V gene end was trimmed by 9 bases and the J gene end by 8 bases; junction bases not matched to a gene: 8. The CDR3 contains 15 residues. Germline lookup yields CDR1 KGHDR and CDR2 SFDVKD. The CDR3 region has the DNA TGTGCCACCCGGGACAGGGGGACCCTAGATTCACCCCTCCACTTT. Translated: CATRDRGTLDSPLHF.

The chain links TRBV27 to TRBJ1-2; D not certain. CDR1 MNHEY and CDR2 SMNVEV come from the germline V gene (reference sequence). V lost 3 bases and J lost 4, with 9 bases in between. The CDR3 has 13 amino acids. The DNA of the CDR3 is TGTGCCAGCAGTTTGAAGGGTGTCTATGGCTACACCTTC. Amino acid sequence: CASSLKGVYGYTF.

The rearrangement links TRBV30 to TRBJ2-5; 7 bases are shared with TRBD1. The CDR3 length is 15 residues. V lost 3 bases, J lost 5 bases, and 12 bases stayed unmatched. Germline-derived CDR1 and CDR2 are GTSNPN and SVGIG (reference sequence). The chain's CDR3 is CAWSPLRGRGETQYF. CDR3 nucleotide sequence: TGTGCCTGGAGCCCCCTGAGGGGGCGCGGGGAGACCCAGTACTTC.

The rearrangement uses TRBV27 and TRBJ2-3, with 11 bases aligning to TRBD2. Germline assignment: CDR1 MNHEY and CDR2 SMNVEV (reference sequence). The CDR3 totals 16 residues. Germline trimming cut 6 bases from V and 3 bases from J; bases unmatched to any gene: 8. CDR3 residues: CASREIAGGRTDTQYF. CDR3 bases: TGTGCCAGCAGGGAAATAGCGGGGGGGCGAACAGATACGCAGTATTTT.

The chain uses TRBV11-2 and TRBJ1-6; no clear D. The germline V gene encodes CDR1 SGHAT and CDR2 FQNNGV. Trimming removed 6 bases from V and 0 bases from J, with 12 bases in between. This CDR3 contains 16 residues. The CDR3 protein is CASSPRAGSYNSPLHF. The DNA for the CDR3 is TGTGCCAGCAGTCCCCGGGCTGGCTCCTATAATTCACCCCTCCACTTT.

This clone came up once. The rearrangement uses TRBV6-5 and TRBJ2-5; D is unresolved. Germline V CDR1 and CDR2: MNHEY, SVGAGI. Between the trimmed V and J ends, which lost 7 bases and 0 bases, there was a span of 9 bases. This CDR3 region has 13 residues. CDR3 in DNA: TGTGCCAGCATTTTGACATACCAAGAGACCCAGTACTTC. Protein product: CASILTYQETQYF.

V is TRBV5-1 and J is TRBJ2-1; no firm D call. Trimming took 4 bases from V and 0 from J, leaving 11 bases between them. CDR1 SGHRS and CDR2 YFSETQ come from the germline V gene. This CDR3 has 15 amino acids. The CDR3 sequence: CASSTDKSSYNEQFF. The CDR3 DNA reads as TGCGCCAGCAGCACAGACAAGAGCTCCTACAATGAGCAGTTCTTC.

The chain employs TRBV7-9 and TRBJ1-1; maybe TRBD1 (5 bases). V was cut by 4 bases and J by 0 bases, with 6 bases left in between. CDR1 SEHNR and CDR2 FQNEAQ come from the germline V gene (reference sequence). The CDR3 covers 13 residues. CDR3 loop: CASSSTVNTEAFF. In DNA, the CDR3 is TGTGCCAGCAGCTCGACAGTGAACACTGAAGCTTTCTTT. The whole variable domain, remainder taken from reference TRBV7-9 and TRBJ1-1, is DTGVSQNPRHKITKRGQNVTFRCDPISEHNRLYWYRQTLGQGPEFLTYFQNEAQLEKSRLLSDRFSAERPKGSFSTLEIQRTEQGDSAMYLCASSSTVNTEAFFGQGTRLTVV.

The V gene is TRBV24-1, the J gene TRBJ2-3; 7 nucleotides align to TRBD1. The germline CDR1 and CDR2 sequences are KGHDR and SFDVKD. This CDR3 spans 14 amino acids. Germline trimming cut 10 bases from V and 2 bases from J; bases unmatched to any gene: 8. The CDR3 spells CATKEGTDTDTQYF. Here the CDR3 DNA reads TGTGCCACAAAAGAGGGGACAGACACAGATACGCAGTATTTT.

This rearrangement joins TRBV19 to TRBJ1-1; weak D call: TRBD1 (5 bases). The CDR3 covers 15 residues. V was shortened by 1 base and J by 4 bases, with 13 bases between the two germline ends. Germline CDR1 is LNHDA and CDR2 is SQIVND (reference sequence). CDR3 protein: CASSIVGGTGTEAFF. CDR3 nucleotide sequence: TGTGCCAGTAGTATAGTCGGGGGTACAGGCACTGAAGCTTTCTTT.

The chain carries TRBV15 and TRBJ2-1; D call uncertain. The V gene lost 0 bases and the J gene lost 0 bases, with 12 bases spanning the gap. The CDR3 length is 17 residues. Germline CDR1 reads LNHNV; CDR2 reads YYDKDF (reference sequence). CDR3 sequence (DNA): TGTGCCACCAGCAGAGATCTGGTAGTAAGCTCCTACAATGAGCAGTTCTTC. Protein product: CATSRDLVVSSYNEQFF.

The J gene is TRBJ2-3, the V gene TRBV6-6; 7 nucleotides line up with TRBD2. CDR3 length equals 15 residues. Germline trimming cut 6 bases from V and 1 base from J; bases unmatched to any gene: 7. Germline CDR1 is MNHNY and CDR2 is SVGAGI (reference sequence). This chain's CDR3 is CASRTGTTGTDTQYF. The CDR3 bases are TGTGCCAGCAGGACCGGGACTACCGGCACAGATACGCAGTATTTT.